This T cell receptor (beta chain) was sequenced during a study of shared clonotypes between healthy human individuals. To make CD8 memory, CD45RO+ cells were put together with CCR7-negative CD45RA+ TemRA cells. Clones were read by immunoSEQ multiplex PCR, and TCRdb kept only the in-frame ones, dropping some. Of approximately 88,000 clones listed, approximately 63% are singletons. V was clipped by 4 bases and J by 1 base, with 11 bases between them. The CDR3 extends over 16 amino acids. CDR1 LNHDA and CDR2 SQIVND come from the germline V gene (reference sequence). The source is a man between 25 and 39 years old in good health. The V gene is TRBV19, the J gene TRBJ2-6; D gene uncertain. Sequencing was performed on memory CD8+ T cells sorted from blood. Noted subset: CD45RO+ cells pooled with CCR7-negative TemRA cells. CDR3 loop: CASSTGGFSGANVLTF. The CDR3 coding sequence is TGTGCCAGTAGTACCGGCGGATTTTCTGGGGCCAACGTCCTGACTTTC.